What follows are 24 T cell receptor beta chains derived from one specimen sequenced in a study of shared clonotypes between healthy human individuals. The table came from immunoSEQ multiplex PCR; TCRdb's copy has only in-frame clones and leaves some out. The sample comprises about 590,000 clones, 95% to 96% of which are singletons, and over 0.09% rests with the top ten. Terminally differentiated effector memory CD45RA+ cells were excluded by CCR7 positive selection of CD45RO-negative cells. Sequencing was carried out using naive CD8+ T cells sorted from blood. Every receptor here comes from a woman aged 25 to 39 in good health.

The chain uses TRBV18 and TRBJ2-7; TRBD1 matches at 10 bases. V shed 3 bases and J 3 bases; nucleotides not matched to a gene: 5. This CDR3 contains 15 residues. In germline, CDR1 is KGHSH, CDR2 LQKENI. The CDR3 here is CASSPDRGTFYEQYF. In nucleotides, the CDR3 is TGTGCCAGCTCACCGGACAGGGGGACCTTCTACGAGCAGTACTTC.

The gene calls are TRBV4-1 and TRBJ1-1; 11 nucleotides line up with TRBD1. Per germline, CDR1 MGHRA and CDR2 YSYEKL. The CDR3 totals 17 residues. V dropped 3 bases and J dropped 0; count of bases not matched to a gene: 6. CDR3 in DNA: TGCGCCAGCAGCCACGGGACAGGGGGGCTCCTGAACACTGAAGCTTTCTTT. Encoded protein: CASSHGTGGLLNTEAFF.

In regard to this clone: Within the sample, other DNA sequences also encode this same CDR3. The chain couples TRBV27 to TRBJ2-1; 11 bases fit TRBD2. This CDR3 has 15 residues. Trimming cost V 4 bases and J 6 bases; bases outside gene matches: 5. Germline V lookup: CDR1 MNHEY, CDR2 SMNVEV (reference sequence). The CDR3 protein is CASSSRLAGGNEQFF. In DNA, the CDR3 is TGTGCCAGCAGTTCGAGGCTAGCGGGAGGCAATGAGCAGTTCTTC.

The chain has TRBV7-9 and TRBJ2-1; D is undetermined. The CDR3 runs to 14 residues. Trimming pared 3 bases from V and 4 bases from J, leaving 10 bases between. Germline V gene lookup returns CDR1 SEHNR and CDR2 FQNEAQ (reference sequence). In DNA, the CDR3 is TGTGCCAGCAGCTTGGCCCACCCTTACAATGAGCAGTTCTTC. This sequence encodes CASSLAHPYNEQFF.

This chain connects TRBV5-1 to TRBJ2-7; 9 bases align to TRBD1. V lost 4 bases, J lost 3 bases, and 8 bases stayed unmatched. The CDR3 spans 15 residues. Germline values: CDR1 SGHRS, CDR2 YFSETQ. CDR3 sequence: CASSTTGTGNYEQYF. In DNA form, the CDR3 reads TGCGCCAGCAGCACAACCGGGACAGGGAACTACGAGCAGTACTTC. The full variable domain, rest sourced from reference TRBV5-1 and TRBJ2-7, is KAGVTQTPRYLIKTRGQQVTLSCSPISGHRSVSWYQQTPGQGLQFLFEYFSETQRNKGNFPGRFSGRQFSNSRSEMNVSTLELGDSALYLCASSTTGTGNYEQYFGPGTRLTVT.

The gene calls are TRBV28 and TRBJ2-7; 7 bases agree with TRBD2. The CDR3 extends over 17 amino acids. V lost 4 bases, J lost 0 bases, and 12 bases stayed unmatched. Germline assignment: CDR1 MDHEN and CDR2 SYDVKM. The CDR3 region has the DNA TGTGCCAGCAGTTGGGAAATACGGCGGGAGCACTCCTACGAGCAGTACTTC. Translating it yields CASSWEIRREHSYEQYF.

The genes are TRBV7-9 and TRBJ2-1; no reliable D call. There are 16 residues in the CDR3. Germline CDR1 and CDR2: SEHNR and FQNEAQ (reference sequence). V shed 5 bases and J shed 0 bases, with 14 bases lying between them. CDR3 region: CASSLLTAPSYNEQFF. CDR3 nucleotides: TGTGCCAGCAGCCTTTTAACGGCCCCCTCCTACAATGAGCAGTTCTTC.

CDR3 DNA sequence: TGTGCCAGCAGGCGAGCACCCTGCGGGAGGGCCAATGAGCAGTTCTTC. This codes for CASRRAPCGRANEQFF. V and J are TRBV7-7 and TRBJ2-1; 9 bases line up with TRBD2. Looked up from germline, CDR1 is SSHAT and CDR2 is FNYEAQ (reference sequence). Germline trimming cut 6 bases from V and 6 bases from J; bases unmatched to any gene: 12. The length of the CDR3 is 16 residues.

V and J are TRBV6-1 and TRBJ2-1; 7 bases fit TRBD2. This CDR3 contains 14 residues. With V trimmed by 11 bases and J by 10 bases, 17 bases remained unmatched. Looked up from germline, CDR1 is MNHNS and CDR2 is SASEGT. CDR3 amino acids: CALSLLGGAGEQFF. In DNA form, the CDR3 reads TGTGCCCTAAGCCTACTCGGCGGAGCGGGGGAGCAGTTCTTC.

The CDR3: CASSTGTSGKDITEQYF. Here the CDR3 DNA reads TGCGCCAGCAGCACCGGGACTAGCGGGAAGGACATCACCGAGCAGTACTTC. The gene calls are TRBV5-1 and TRBJ2-7; 13 bases are shared with TRBD2. The CDR3 contains 17 residues. Trimming took 4 bases from V and 6 from J; bases not matched to a gene: 13. Germline V gives CDR1 SGHRS, CDR2 YFSETQ.

The chain has TRBV6-1 and TRBJ1-1; D is ambiguous. Trimming cost V 10 bases and J 3 bases, with 15 bases left between them. The CDR3 runs to 13 residues. Germline CDR1 MNHNS, CDR2 SASEGT. The CDR3 reads CATRSGGYTEAFF. DNA for the CDR3: TGTGCCACCCGATCGGGAGGGTACACTGAAGCTTTCTTT.

V is TRBV19 and J is TRBJ2-7; 10 nucleotides agree with TRBD2. Trimming cost V 9 bases and J 2 bases; bases outside gene matches: 7. Germline V CDR1 and CDR2: LNHDA, SQIVND (reference sequence). There are 14 residues in the CDR3. CDR3 nucleotides: TGTGCCAGCCGACCTAGCGGGGGACCCTACGAGCAGTACTTC. It codes for CASRPSGGPYEQYF.

The rearrangement uses TRBV4-1 and TRBJ1-3; D may be TRBD1 (5 bases). The V gene's germline CDR1 is MGHRA and CDR2 YSYEKL. The CDR3 extends over 17 amino acids. V lost 4 bases to trimming and J lost 0 bases, with 16 bases between them. The CDR3 is CASSPGGGTNSGNTIYF. CDR3 DNA: TGCGCCAGCAGCCCCGGGGGGGGGACCAACTCTGGAAACACCATATATTTT.

The chain combines TRBV2 with TRBJ2-7, with 10 nucleotides matching TRBD2. CDR1 is SNHLY, CDR2 FYNNEI, per germline. The CDR3 has 13 amino acids. The V gene end was trimmed by 10 bases and the J gene end by 4 bases; junction bases not matched to a gene: 7. DNA of the CDR3: TGTGCCACCACTAGCGGGACACCATACGAGCAGTACTTC. Its protein is CATTSGTPYEQYF. The full variable domain, rest sourced from reference TRBV2 and TRBJ2-7, is EPEVTQTPSHQVTQMGQEVILRCVPISNHLYFYWYRQILGQKVEFLVSFYNNEISEKSEIFDDQFSVERPDGSNFTLKIRSTKLEDSAMYFCATTSGTPYEQYFGPGTRLTVT.

The chain combines TRBV7-6 with TRBJ2-2, with 7 bases fitting TRBD2. Germline CDR1 is SGHVS and CDR2 is FNYEAQ. This CDR3 is built from 15 residues. Unmatched junction bases numbered 5, after V lost 1 base and J lost 6 bases. The CDR3, as DNA: TGTGCCAGCAGCTTAGGGCAGGGAGGGGCCGGGGAGCTGTTTTTT. It translates to CASSLGQGGAGELFF.

The genes are TRBV2 and TRBJ2-7, with 7 bases identical to TRBD2. This CDR3 contains 13 residues. Trimming at V came to 6 bases and at J to 3 bases, leaving 5 bases not matched to a gene. Germline-derived CDR1 and CDR2 are SNHLY and FYNNEI. In DNA, the CDR3 is TGTGCCAGCAGAGAGACTAGCAGCTACGAGCAGTACTTC. This codes for CASRETSSYEQYF. The full variable domain, with the rest looked up from reference TRBV2 and TRBJ2-7, is EPEVTQTPSHQVTQMGQEVILRCVPISNHLYFYWYRQILGQKVEFLVSFYNNEISEKSEIFDDQFSVERPDGSNFTLKIRSTKLEDSAMYFCASRETSSYEQYFGPGTRLTVT.

The V gene is TRBV6-5, the J gene TRBJ1-1; maybe TRBD1 (6 bases). Between the trimmed V and J ends, which lost 6 bases and 4 bases, there was a span of 18 bases. The germline CDR1 and CDR2 sequences are MNHEY and SVGAGI. CDR3 size: 15 residues. For the CDR3, the DNA is TGTGCCAGCAGCCTTACAGGGTCGGGAAGCACTGAAGCTTTCTTT. Encoded protein: CASSLTGSGSTEAFF.

V and J are TRBV4-1 and TRBJ2-7; D gene unclear. Germline V gene data show CDR1 as MGHRA and CDR2 as YSYEKL. The CDR3 consists of 12 residues. V gave up 1 base and J gave up 6 bases, with 7 bases separating them. The CDR3 reads CASSQGSREQYF. The CDR3 coding sequence is TGCGCCAGCAGCCAAGGCTCGCGCGAGCAGTACTTC.

The chain combines TRBV13 with TRBJ2-7; 13 nucleotides agree with TRBD2. The CDR3 has 15 amino acids. The V gene's germline CDR1 is PRHDT and CDR2 FYEKMQ (reference sequence). J gave up 6 bases and V 4 bases, and 6 bases lay outside the gene matches. The CDR3 protein is CASSSRTSGRFEQYF. The CDR3 DNA reads TGTGCCAGCAGCTCTCGGACTAGCGGGAGATTCGAGCAGTACTTC.

This chain uses TRBV4-1 with TRBJ1-4; 8 bases are shared with TRBD1. This CDR3 has 16 amino acids. Per the germline V gene, CDR1 is MGHRA and CDR2 is YSYEKL. V dropped 0 bases and J dropped 8; count of bases not matched to a gene: 8. The CDR3 DNA follows: TGCGCCAGCAGCCAAGATCCCGGACAGGGCCGGGAAAAACTGTTTTTT. Amino acid sequence: CASSQDPGQGREKLFF.

With regard to this clone: Other nucleotide sequences from this sample produce the same CDR3. The chain couples TRBV20-1 to TRBJ2-7; D is uncertain. Germline CDR1 reads DFQATT; CDR2 reads SNEGSKA (reference sequence). V gave up 2 bases and J gave up 3 bases, with 2 bases separating them. CDR3 length: 10 amino acids. The CDR3 loop is CSARYYEQYF. The CDR3 DNA reads TGCAGTGCTAGATACTACGAGCAGTACTTC.

The V and J genes are TRBV7-6 and TRBJ1-5; 7 positions match TRBD1. The CDR3 is 15 amino acids. V shed 1 base, J shed 6 bases, and the junction held 6 bases outside the gene matches. CDR1 and CDR2 from the germline V gene are SGHVS and FNYEAQ. The CDR3: CASSLGTGWGQPQHF. The CDR3 nucleotides read TGTGCCAGCAGCTTAGGGACAGGTTGGGGTCAGCCCCAGCATTTT. The full variable domain, in which reference TRBV7-6 and TRBJ1-5 provide the parts outside the CDR3, is GAGVSQSPRYKVTKRGQDVALRCDPISGHVSLYWYRQALGQGPEFLTYFNYEAQQDKSGLPNDRFSAERPEGSISTLTIQRTEQRDSAMYRCASSLGTGWGQPQHFGDGTRLSIL.

This clone has just one count. As DNA, the CDR3 is TGTGCCAGCAGCCCAAGGGGAGTTGGCAATCAGCCCCAGCATTTT. Residues: CASSPRGVGNQPQHF. The J gene is TRBJ1-5, the V gene TRBV28; possible D gene TRBD1, 5 bases. This CDR3 is built from 15 residues. Germline loops: CDR1 MDHEN, CDR2 SYDVKM. Trimming removed 6 bases at V and 2 bases at J, with 14 bases between.

J is TRBJ2-7 and V is TRBV28; D is ambiguous. CDR3 length: 15 amino acids. Trimming took off 2 bases at V and 3 bases at J, with 14 bases between the two ends. Germline CDR1 is MDHEN and CDR2 is SYDVKM. CDR3 region: CASSLQVDIGYEQYF. Here the CDR3 DNA reads TGTGCCAGCAGTTTACAGGTAGACATAGGCTACGAGCAGTACTTC.